These T cell receptor beta chains were read from a single sample in a study of T cells after posttransplantation cyclophosphamide. Only in-frame clones appear in the TCRdb table, and some are missing; sequencing was by immunoSEQ multiplex PCR. This sample has approximately 10,000 clones and no singletons, with approximately 3.6% in the ten largest. The sample here was PBMCs, taken less than 370 days after allogeneic stem cell transplant with posttransplant cyclophosphamide. Every receptor here comes from a male patient in his 50s who received an allogeneic stem cell transplant from a related donor and was CMV-positive. Some of the T cells may derive from the graft donor. Each CDR3 is given with its conserved first and last residue. D genes are given only for firm matches.

v_call | d_call | cdr3_length | cdr3_aa
TRBV5-1 | TRBD1 | 15 | CASSSPGQEAYEQYF
TRBV4-3 | TRBD1 | 17 | CASSQVLPGGEGNTIYF
TRBV18 | NA | 16 | CASSPLRQGRYNEQFF
TRBV19 | NA | 13 | CASSLRVNTEAFF
TRBV7-9 | NA | 14 | CASSLGHSPDTQYF
TRBV19 | TRBD1 | 13 | CASAGTGGGEQYF
TRBV5-1 | NA | 16 | CASSLDAGSSLGEQFF
TRBV11-2 | NA | 12 | CASSITGQPQHF
TRBV11-3 | NA | 13 | CASSLDPPLEAFF
TRBV18 | NA | 13 | CASSEGVHNEQFF
TRBV5-4 | TRBD1 | 16 | CASSLNLETGEGGYTF
TRBV6-1 | TRBD1 | 15 | CASSWDRGLGAEAFF
TRBV7-6 | TRBD1 | 15 | CASSPRQGRGNTIYF
TRBV25-1 | NA | 13 | CASSGGRFSPLHF
TRBV5-4 | TRBD2 | 15 | CASSLDSGRGYEQYF
TRBV7-6 | TRBD1 | 16 | CASSLGQGAEVHEQFF
TRBV27 | TRBD2 | 14 | CASSREREFHEQYF
TRBV28 | TRBD1 | 15 | CASTSQGGAYEKLFF
TRBV5-1 | NA | 15 | CASSQGQLANYGYTF
TRBV19 | NA | 13 | CASSSRLNQPQHF
TRBV5-1 | NA | 14 | CASSLQTSQETQYF
TRBV9 | TRBD1 | 15 | CASSEEDRAPDTQYF
TRBV19 | TRBD1 | 15 | CASSAIRTGSYEQYF
TRBV5-1 | TRBD1 | 18 | CASSVDGPGGTSTDTQYF
TRBV7-9 | TRBD1 | 15 | CASTLGQYSGNTIYF
TRBV14 | TRBD2 | 20 | CASSHRKPGLAGGPSNTQYF
TRBV6-5 | TRBD1 | 15 | CASSYKGTATYEQYF
TRBV6-1 | NA | 14 | CASSYTGRTDTQYF
TRBV6-6 | TRBD2 | 15 | CASKIAGGPHNEQFF